This entry lists 5 T cell receptor beta chains sequenced from one sample in a study of Graves' ophthalmopathy and Graves' hyperthyroidism. The sequenced template was RNA, covering the TCR beta CDR3 region. RT-PCR was first run with HTBI primers, then multiplex PCR in a second round. TCRdb reanalysed the multiplex PCR reads using MiXCR and keeps one entry per CDR3 protein. Of over a million distinct CDR3 sequences in the sample, around a third were seen once. Sequencing was done on a sample of peripheral blood or thyroid tissue (not recorded which). All receptors derive from an adult man with Graves' hyperthyroidism.

This clonotype was counted at least ten times. The chain carries TRBV5-1 and TRBJ1-5, with D uncertain. From germline, CDR1 is SGHRS and CDR2 YFSETQ. The CDR3 is 14 residues long. Trimming took off 1 base at V and 2 bases at J, with 7 bases between the two ends. The CDR3 loop reads CASSLMGGNQPQHF. Written as DNA, the CDR3 is TGCGCCAGCAGCTTGATGGGAGGCAATCAGCCCCAGCATTTT.

There are many counts of this clonotype. In nucleotides, the CDR3 is TGTGCCATCGAGGACAGGGAGAATTTCTTT. As protein: CAIEDRENFF. The chain has TRBV6-5 and TRBJ1-1, with 8 bases that match TRBD1. The CDR3 totals 10 residues. J gave up 13 bases and V 10 bases, and 8 bases lay outside the gene matches. Germline V gene lookup returns CDR1 MNHEY and CDR2 SVGAGI.

This clonotype was seen more than once but under ten times. The rearrangement joins TRBV5-6 to TRBJ2-7; D gene uncertain. Looked up from germline, CDR1 is SGHDT and CDR2 is YYEEEE. The CDR3 has 12 amino acids. V was clipped by 4 bases and J by 3 bases, with 8 bases between them. This chain's CDR3 is CASSTSNYEQYF. As DNA, the CDR3 is TGTGCCAGCAGCACTTCCAACTACGAGCAGTACTTC.

This clonotype was found a few times. This chain links TRBV5-4 with TRBJ2-7, with a possible D match to TRBD1 (5 bases). Germline V gives CDR1 SGHNT, CDR2 YYREEE (reference sequence). The CDR3 has 14 amino acids. The V end was cut by 0 bases, the J end by 6 bases, with 13 bases between. The DNA for the CDR3 is TGTGCCAGCAGCTTGGGCCAGGGTACCTCCGAGCAGTACTTC. This encodes CASSLGQGTSEQYF.

This clonotype was observed many times. The rearrangement uses TRBV4-3 and TRBJ1-1, with TRBD1 as a possible D gene (5 bases). Germline loops: CDR1 LGHNA, CDR2 YSLEER. V lost 0 bases and J lost 9, with 8 bases in between. This CDR3 is 12 amino acids long. The CDR3: CASSQEGGKAFF. As DNA, the CDR3 is TGCGCCAGCAGCCAAGAGGGGGGAAAAGCTTTCTTT.